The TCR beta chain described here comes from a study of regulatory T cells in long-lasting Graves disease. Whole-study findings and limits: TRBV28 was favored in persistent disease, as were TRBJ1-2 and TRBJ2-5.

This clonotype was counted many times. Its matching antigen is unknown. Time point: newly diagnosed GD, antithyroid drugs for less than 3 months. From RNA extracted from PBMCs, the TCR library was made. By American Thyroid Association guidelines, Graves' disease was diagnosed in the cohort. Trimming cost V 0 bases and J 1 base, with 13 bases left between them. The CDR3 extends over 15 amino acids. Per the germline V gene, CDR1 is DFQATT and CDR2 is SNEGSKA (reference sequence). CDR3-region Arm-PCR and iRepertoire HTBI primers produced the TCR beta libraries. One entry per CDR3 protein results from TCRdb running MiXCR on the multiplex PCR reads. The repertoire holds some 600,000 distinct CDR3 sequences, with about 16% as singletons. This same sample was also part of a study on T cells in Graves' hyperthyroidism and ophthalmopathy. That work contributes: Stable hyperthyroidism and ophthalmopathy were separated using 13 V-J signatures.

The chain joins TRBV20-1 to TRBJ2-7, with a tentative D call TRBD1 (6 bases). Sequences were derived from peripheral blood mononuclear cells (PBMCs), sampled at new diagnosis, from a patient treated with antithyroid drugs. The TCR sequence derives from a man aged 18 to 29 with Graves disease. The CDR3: CSAREIRQASYEQYF. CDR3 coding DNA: TGCAGTGCTAGAGAGATTCGACAGGCTTCCTACGAGCAGTACTTC.